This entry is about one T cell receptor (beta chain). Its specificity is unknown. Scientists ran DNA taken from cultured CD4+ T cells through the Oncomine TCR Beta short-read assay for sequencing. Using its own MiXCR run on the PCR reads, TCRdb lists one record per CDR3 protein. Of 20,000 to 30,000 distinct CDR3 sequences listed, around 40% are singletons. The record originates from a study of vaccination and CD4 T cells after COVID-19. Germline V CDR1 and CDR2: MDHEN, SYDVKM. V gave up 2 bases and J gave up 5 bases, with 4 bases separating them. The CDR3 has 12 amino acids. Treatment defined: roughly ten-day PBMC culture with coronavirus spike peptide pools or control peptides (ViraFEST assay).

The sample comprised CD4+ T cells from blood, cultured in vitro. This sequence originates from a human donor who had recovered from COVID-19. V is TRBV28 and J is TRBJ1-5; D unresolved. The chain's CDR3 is CASSLEYQPQHF. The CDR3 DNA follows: TGTGCCAGCAGTTTAGAGTATCAGCCCCAGCATTTT.